Listed below are T cell receptor beta chains from one sample, sequenced in a study of PD-1 blockade in classical Hodgkin lymphoma. Profiling relied on immunoSEQ multiplex PCR, and the TCRdb table lists in-frame clones only, not all of them. The data show 20,000 to 25,000 clones, roughly 75% seen once. Specimen: peripheral blood mononuclear cells (PBMCs), collected before the second cycle of nivolumab. The receptors derive from a human donor with classical Hodgkin lymphoma. CDR3s include the opening cysteine and the closing phenylalanine or tryptophan. D genes are given only for firm matches. Only part of the rows carry a size: once, few, many, or a class if the clone is expanded.

j_call clone_size v_call d_call cdr3_nt cdr3_aa
TRBJ2-7 - TRBV10-2 - TGCGCCAGCCGTTCAACAGGACGGGAGAAGGTCGGGGAGCAGTACTTC CASRSTGREKVGEQYF
TRBJ1-1 medium-sized TRBV27 - TGTGCCAGCAGTCTTCGCTCCCGGAGTATGAACACTGAAGCTTTCTTT CASSLRSRSMNTEAFF
TRBJ1-3 few TRBV5-1 - TGTGCCAGCAGCTTGCCCTCGGCGGGAAACACCATATATTTT CASSLPSAGNTIYF
TRBJ2-2 few TRBV4-1 TRBD1 TGCGCCAGCAGCCAAGTCCCAAAAGATCAGGGGGCAACCGGGGAGCTGTTTTTT CASSQVPKDQGATGELFF
TRBJ2-7 - TRBV7-8 - TGTGCCAGCAGCTTAGTACAGGGCCTCTCCTACGAGCAGTACTTC CASSLVQGLSYEQYF
TRBJ2-6 - TRBV15 - TGTGCCACCAGCAGAGGCTCTGGGGCCAACGTCCTGACTTTC CATSRGSGANVLTF
TRBJ2-3 - TRBV6-1 TRBD1 TGTGCCAGTAACCGGGGACAGGGTTTAGATACGCAGTATTTT CASNRGQGLDTQYF
TRBJ1-2 once TRBV5-1 TRBD1 TGCGCCAGCAGCTTCTCGGGACAGGGTTATGGCTACACCTTC CASSFSGQGYGYTF
TRBJ2-7 - TRBV11-2 TRBD1 TGTGCCAGCAGCTTAGGGACAGGGCTCACTACATCTTACGAGCAGTACTTC CASSLGTGLTTSYEQYF
TRBJ1-1 - TRBV27 - TGTGCCAGCAGTTTATACCCGACCTTGAACACTGAAGCTTTCTTT CASSLYPTLNTEAFF
TRBJ2-1 - TRBV6-5 TRBD2 TGTGCCAGCAGTTATCGGACTAGCGGGAGTGGGGAGCAGTTCTTC CASSYRTSGSGEQFF
TRBJ2-7 - TRBV7-9 TRBD2 TGTGCCAGCAGCTTAGGGAGGACTAGCGGGAGGGACGAGCAGTACTTC CASSLGRTSGRDEQYF
TRBJ1-1 - TRBV28 - TGTGCCAGCAGTTCGCCCGGGCAGAGAGGGGGAGAAGCTTTCTTT CASSSPGQRGGEAFF
TRBJ2-3 - TRBV6-6 - TGTGCCAGCAGTTACTCCCCCATTGGAAGCCATACGCAGTATTTT CASSYSPIGSHTQYF
TRBJ1-1 - TRBV15 - TGTGCCACCAGCACCGGAGGGGCAGGGCATGTCACTGAAGCTTTCTTT CATSTGGAGHVTEAFF
TRBJ1-2 once TRBV10-3 TRBD1 TGTGCCATCAGTGACGAACGGACAGGGTATTATGGCTACACCTTC CAISDERTGYYGYTF
TRBJ2-7 - TRBV11-3 TRBD2 TGTGCCAGCAGCTCAGGAGCGGGAGGGAGCTCCTACGAGCAGTACTTC CASSSGAGGSSYEQYF
TRBJ2-5 - TRBV30 TRBD2 TGTGCCTGGAGCGGGACTAGCGGGGGAGAGACCCAGTACTTC CAWSGTSGGETQYF
TRBJ2-1 - TRBV19 TRBD1 TGTGCCAGTAATCGACAGGGCTCCTACAATGAGCAGTTCTTC CASNRQGSYNEQFF
TRBJ2-5 - TRBV10-1 - TGCGCCAGCAGACGAGGGTCAGCGGGCGGCCCCCAGTACTTC CASRRGSAGGPQYF
TRBJ1-1 - TRBV28 - TGTGCCAGCAGTTTTGGTAGCGTTGAAGCTTTCTTT CASSFGSVEAFF
TRBJ1-2 once TRBV5-1 - TGCGCCAGCAGCTTCTCAGGGGCAGCTAACTATGGCTACACCTTC CASSFSGAANYGYTF
TRBJ2-5 - TRBV9 - TGTGCCAGCAGCGTAGATTCGTCGGCTACCTGGGCAACGTCCCAGTACTTC CASSVDSSATWATSQYF
TRBJ2-3 - TRBV19 - TGTGCCAGTAAGAGTAGCACAGATACGCAGTATTTT CASKSSTDTQYF
TRBJ2-3 - TRBV18 - TGTGCCAGCTCACCGAGTGTAGCAGATACGCAGTATTTT CASSPSVADTQYF
TRBJ2-5 few TRBV30 - TGTGCCTGGAGTACCCTGGGGGAGACCCAGTACTTC CAWSTLGETQYF
TRBJ1-3 - TRBV7-9 - TGTGCCAGCAGCCCAAACCTGGGCGGCTCTGGAAACACCATATATTTT CASSPNLGGSGNTIYF